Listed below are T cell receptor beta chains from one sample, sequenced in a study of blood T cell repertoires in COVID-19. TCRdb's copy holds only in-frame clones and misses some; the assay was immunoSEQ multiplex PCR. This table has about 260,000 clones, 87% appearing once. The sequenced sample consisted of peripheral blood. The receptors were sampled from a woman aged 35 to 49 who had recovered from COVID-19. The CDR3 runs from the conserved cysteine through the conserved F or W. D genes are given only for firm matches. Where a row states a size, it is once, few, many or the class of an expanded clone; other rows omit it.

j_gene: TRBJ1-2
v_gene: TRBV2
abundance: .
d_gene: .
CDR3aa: CASSLITGSYGYTF
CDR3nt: TGTGCCAGCAGTTTGATAACAGGGAGCTATGGCTACACCTTC

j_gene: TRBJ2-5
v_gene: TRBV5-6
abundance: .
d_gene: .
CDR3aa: CASSSLRGSGETQYF
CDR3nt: TGTGCCAGCAGTTCCCTGAGGGGGTCGGGAGAGACCCAGTACTTC

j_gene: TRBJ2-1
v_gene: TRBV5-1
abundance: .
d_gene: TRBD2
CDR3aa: CASSLNGLAGGPPNEQFF
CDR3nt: TGCGCCAGCAGCCTAAACGGACTAGCGGGGGGCCCCCCCAATGAGCAGTTCTTC

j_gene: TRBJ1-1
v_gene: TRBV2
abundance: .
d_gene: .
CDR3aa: CASSDISQVAFF
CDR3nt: TGTGCCAGCAGTGATATCAGTCAGGTAGCTTTCTTT

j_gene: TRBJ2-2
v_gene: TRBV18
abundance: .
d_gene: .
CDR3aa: CASSQSETGELFF
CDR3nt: TGTGCCAGCTCCCAGTCTGAAACCGGGGAGCTGTTTTTT

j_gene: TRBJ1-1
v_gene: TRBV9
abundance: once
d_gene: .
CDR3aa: CASSVGARNTEAFF
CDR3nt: TGTGCCAGCAGCGTAGGTGCCAGGAACACTGAAGCTTTCTTT

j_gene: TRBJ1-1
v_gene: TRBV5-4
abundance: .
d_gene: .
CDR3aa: CASSLQGRDSTEAFF
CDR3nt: TGTGCCAGCAGCTTACAGGGTCGGGATAGCACTGAAGCTTTCTTT

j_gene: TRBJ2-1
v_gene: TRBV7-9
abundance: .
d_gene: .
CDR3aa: CASSPRGTGNEQFF
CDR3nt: TGTGCCAGCAGCCCCAGGGGCACGGGGAATGAGCAGTTCTTC

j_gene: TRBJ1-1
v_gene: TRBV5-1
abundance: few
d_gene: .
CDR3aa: CASSANTGNTEAFF
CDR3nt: TGCGCCAGCAGCGCTAACACAGGGAACACTGAAGCTTTCTTT

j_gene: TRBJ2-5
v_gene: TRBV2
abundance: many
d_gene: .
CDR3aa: CASQDSNSQETQYF
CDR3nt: TGTGCCAGTCAGGACTCTAACAGCCAAGAGACCCAGTACTTC

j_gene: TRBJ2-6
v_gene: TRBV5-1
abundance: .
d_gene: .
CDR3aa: CASSFPGSGANVLTF
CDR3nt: TGCGCCAGCAGCTTTCCAGGTTCTGGGGCCAACGTCCTGACTTTC

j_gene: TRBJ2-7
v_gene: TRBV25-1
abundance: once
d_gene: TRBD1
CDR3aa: CATLARDREGSGSYEQYF
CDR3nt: TGTGCCACCCTCGCCCGGGACAGGGAGGGGTCGGGCTCCTACGAGCAGTACTTC

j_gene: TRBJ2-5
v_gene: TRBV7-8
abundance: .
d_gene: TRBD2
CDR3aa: CASSPWTSGGVQETQYF
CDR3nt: TGTGCCAGCAGCCCATGGACTAGCGGGGGGGTACAAGAGACCCAGTACTTC

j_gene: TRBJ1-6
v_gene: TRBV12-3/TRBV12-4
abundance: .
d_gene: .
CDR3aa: CASSLSPSSPLHF
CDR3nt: TGTGCCAGCAGTTTAAGCCCTTCGTCACCCCTCCACTTT

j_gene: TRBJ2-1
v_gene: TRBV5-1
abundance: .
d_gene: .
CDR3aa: CASSLGGSSRNEQFF
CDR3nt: TGCGCCAGCAGCTTGGGTGGGAGCAGCCGCAATGAGCAGTTCTTC

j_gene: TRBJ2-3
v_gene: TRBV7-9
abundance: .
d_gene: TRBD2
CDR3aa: CASSARGGWGDTQYF
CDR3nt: TGTGCCAGCAGCGCCCGGGGGGGCTGGGGAGATACGCAGTATTTT

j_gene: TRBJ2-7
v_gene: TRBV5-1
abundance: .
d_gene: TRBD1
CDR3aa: CASSGRQGVGEQYF
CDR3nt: TGCGCCAGCAGCGGGAGACAGGGAGTCGGCGAGCAGTACTTC

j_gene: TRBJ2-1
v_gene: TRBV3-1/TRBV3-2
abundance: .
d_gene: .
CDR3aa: CASSRPGTHRRASTYNEQFF
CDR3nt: TGTGCCAGCAGCCGACCCGGGACTCACAGAAGGGCCTCAACCTACAATGAGCAGTTCTTC

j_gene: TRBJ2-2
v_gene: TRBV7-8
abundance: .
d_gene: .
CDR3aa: CASSYRSPATNTGELFF
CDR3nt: TGTGCCAGCAGCTACCGTTCGCCAGCGACTAACACCGGGGAGCTGTTTTTT

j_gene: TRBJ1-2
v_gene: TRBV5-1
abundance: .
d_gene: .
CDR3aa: CASSFGTGYGYTF
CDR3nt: TGCGCCAGCAGCTTTGGTACTGGCTATGGCTACACCTTC

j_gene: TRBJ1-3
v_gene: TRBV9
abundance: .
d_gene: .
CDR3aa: CASSVGGSTGNTIYF
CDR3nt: TGTGCCAGCAGCGTAGGAGGGTCCACTGGAAACACCATATATTTT

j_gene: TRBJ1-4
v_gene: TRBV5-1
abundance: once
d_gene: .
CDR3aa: CASRNSPGEKLFF
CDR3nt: TGCGCCAGCAGGAACTCCCCGGGGGAAAAACTGTTTTTT

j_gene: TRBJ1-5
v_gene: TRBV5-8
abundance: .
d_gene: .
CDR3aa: CASSPGGRGTQPQHF
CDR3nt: TGTGCCAGCAGCCCCGGGGGGCGGGGTACCCAGCCCCAGCATTTT

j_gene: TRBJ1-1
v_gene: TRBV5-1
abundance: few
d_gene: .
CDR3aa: CASSITTRNTEAFF
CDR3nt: TGCGCCAGCAGCATAACTACAAGGAACACTGAAGCTTTCTTT

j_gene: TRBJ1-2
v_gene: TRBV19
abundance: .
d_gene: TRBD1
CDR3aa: CASSGNRGNYGYTF
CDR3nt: TGTGCCAGTAGTGGCAACAGGGGTAACTATGGCTACACCTTC

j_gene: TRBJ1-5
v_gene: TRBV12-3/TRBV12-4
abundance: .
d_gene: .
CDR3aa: CASTMTGRQPQHF
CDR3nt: TGTGCCAGCACTATGACCGGGAGACAGCCCCAGCATTTT

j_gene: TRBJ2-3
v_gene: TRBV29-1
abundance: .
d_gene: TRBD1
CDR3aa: CSGQGAGTDTQYF
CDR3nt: TGCAGCGGGCAGGGGGCTGGGACAGATACGCAGTATTTT

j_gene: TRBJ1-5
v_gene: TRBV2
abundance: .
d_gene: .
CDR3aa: CASGDGYSNQPQHF
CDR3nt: TGTGCCAGCGGCGACGGGTATAGCAATCAGCCCCAGCATTTT

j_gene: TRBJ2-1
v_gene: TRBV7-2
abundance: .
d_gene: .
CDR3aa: CASSLGLPSYNEQFF
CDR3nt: TGTGCCAGCAGCTTAGGACTACCTTCCTACAATGAGCAGTTCTTC

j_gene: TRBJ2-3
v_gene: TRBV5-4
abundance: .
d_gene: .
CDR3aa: CASSLKSTDTQYF
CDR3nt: TGTGCCAGCAGCCTAAAAAGCACAGATACGCAGTATTTT

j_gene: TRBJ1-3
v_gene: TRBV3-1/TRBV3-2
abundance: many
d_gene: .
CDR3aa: CASSLRVGAGNTIYF
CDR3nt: TGTGCCAGCAGCCTCAGGGTGGGCGCTGGAAACACCATATATTTT

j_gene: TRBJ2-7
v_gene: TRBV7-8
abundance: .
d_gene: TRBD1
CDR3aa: CASSFNTGVGEQYF
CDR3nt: TGTGCCAGCAGCTTTAATACAGGGGTAGGCGAGCAGTACTTC

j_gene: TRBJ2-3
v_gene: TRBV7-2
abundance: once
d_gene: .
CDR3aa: CASSPPKTGPDTQYF
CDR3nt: TGTGCCAGCAGCCCACCGAAAACAGGGCCAGATACGCAGTATTTT

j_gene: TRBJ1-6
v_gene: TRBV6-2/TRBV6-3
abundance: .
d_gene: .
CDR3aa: CASSMTRGTQGSPLHF
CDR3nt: TGTGCCAGCAGTATGACCCGGGGTACACAAGGTTCACCCCTCCACTTT

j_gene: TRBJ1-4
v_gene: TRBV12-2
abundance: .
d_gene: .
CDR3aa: CASRFFRGRGSNEKLFF
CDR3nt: TGTGCAAGTCGCTTTTTCAGGGGTAGGGGCTCTAATGAAAAACTGTTTTTT

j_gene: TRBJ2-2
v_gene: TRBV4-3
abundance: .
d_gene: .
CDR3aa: CASSQLFWGEGGGELFF
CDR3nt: TGCGCCAGCAGCCAGCTGTTTTGGGGGGAGGGGGGCGGGGAGCTGTTTTTT

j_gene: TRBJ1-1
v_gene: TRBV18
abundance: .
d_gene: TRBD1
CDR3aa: CASSLWVGQLNTEAFF
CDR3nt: TGTGCCAGCTCACTATGGGTGGGACAGCTGAACACTGAAGCTTTCTTT

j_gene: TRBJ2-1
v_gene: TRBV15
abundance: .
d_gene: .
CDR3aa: CATSRVRGYEQFF
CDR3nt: TGTGCCACCAGCAGAGTGCGAGGGTATGAGCAGTTCTTC

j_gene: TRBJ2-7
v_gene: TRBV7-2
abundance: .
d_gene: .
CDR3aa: CASSLGGYSYEQYF
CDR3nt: TGTGCCAGCAGCTTGGGGGGTTACTCCTACGAGCAGTACTTC

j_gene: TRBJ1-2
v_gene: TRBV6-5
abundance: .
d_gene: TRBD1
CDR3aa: CASSFADRGLGYTF
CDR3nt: TGTGCCAGCAGTTTCGCCGACAGGGGGCTAGGCTACACCTTC